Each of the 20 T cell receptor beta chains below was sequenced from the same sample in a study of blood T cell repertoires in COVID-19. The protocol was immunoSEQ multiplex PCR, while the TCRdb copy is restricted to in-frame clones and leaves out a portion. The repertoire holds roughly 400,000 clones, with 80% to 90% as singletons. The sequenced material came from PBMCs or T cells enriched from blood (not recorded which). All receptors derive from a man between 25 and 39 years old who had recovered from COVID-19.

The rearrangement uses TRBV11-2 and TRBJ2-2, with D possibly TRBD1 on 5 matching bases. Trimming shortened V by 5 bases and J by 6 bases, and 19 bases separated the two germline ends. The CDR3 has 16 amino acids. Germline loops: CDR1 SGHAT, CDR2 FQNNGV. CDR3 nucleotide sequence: TGTGCCAGCAGCCCCCGCGCAGGGCCAATGGCCGGGGAGCTGTTTTTT. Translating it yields CASSPRAGPMAGELFF. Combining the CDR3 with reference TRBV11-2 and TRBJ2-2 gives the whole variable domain EAGVAQSPRYKIIEKRQSVAFWCNPISGHATLYWYQQILGQGPKLLIQFQNNGVVDDSQLPKDRFSAERLKGVDSTLKIQPAKLEDSAVYLCASSPRAGPMAGELFFGEGSRLTVL.

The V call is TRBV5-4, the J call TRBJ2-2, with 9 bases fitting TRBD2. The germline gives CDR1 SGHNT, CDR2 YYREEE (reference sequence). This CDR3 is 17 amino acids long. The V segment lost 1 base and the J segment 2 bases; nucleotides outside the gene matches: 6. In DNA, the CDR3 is TGTGCCAGCAGCTTGATTAGCGGGAGTTTAAACACCGGGGAGCTGTTTTTT. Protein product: CASSLISGSLNTGELFF.

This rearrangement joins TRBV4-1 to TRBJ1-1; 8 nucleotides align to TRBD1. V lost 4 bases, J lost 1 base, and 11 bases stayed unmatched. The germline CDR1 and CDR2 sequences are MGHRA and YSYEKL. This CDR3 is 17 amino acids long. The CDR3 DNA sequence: TGCGCCAGCAGCCGGACCGTACAGGGGGTTGGGAACACTGAAGCTTTCTTT. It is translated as CASSRTVQGVGNTEAFF.

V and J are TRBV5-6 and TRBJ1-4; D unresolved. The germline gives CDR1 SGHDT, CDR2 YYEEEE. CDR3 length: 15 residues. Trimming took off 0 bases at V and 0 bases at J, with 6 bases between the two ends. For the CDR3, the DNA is TGTGCCAGCAGCTTGGACGGGGCAACTAATGAAAAACTGTTTTTT. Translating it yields CASSLDGATNEKLFF.

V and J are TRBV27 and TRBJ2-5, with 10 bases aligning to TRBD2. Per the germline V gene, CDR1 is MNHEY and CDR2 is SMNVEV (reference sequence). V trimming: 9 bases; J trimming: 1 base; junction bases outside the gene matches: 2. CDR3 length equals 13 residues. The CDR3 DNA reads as TGTGCCAGTGGACTAGCGGCCCAAGAGACCCAGTACTTC. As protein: CASGLAAQETQYF.

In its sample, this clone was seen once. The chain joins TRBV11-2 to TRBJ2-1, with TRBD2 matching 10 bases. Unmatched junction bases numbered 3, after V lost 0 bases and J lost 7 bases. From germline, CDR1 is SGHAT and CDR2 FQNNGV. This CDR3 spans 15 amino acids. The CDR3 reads CASSLDSGRGNEQFF. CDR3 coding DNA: TGTGCCAGCAGCTTAGACAGCGGGAGGGGAAATGAGCAGTTCTTC.

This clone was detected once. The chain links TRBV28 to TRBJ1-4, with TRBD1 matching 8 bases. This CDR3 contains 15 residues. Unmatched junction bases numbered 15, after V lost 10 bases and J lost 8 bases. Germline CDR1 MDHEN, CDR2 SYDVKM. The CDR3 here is CATRGVQGAREKLFF. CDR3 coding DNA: TGTGCCACCCGAGGCGTGCAGGGGGCAAGGGAAAAACTGTTTTTT.

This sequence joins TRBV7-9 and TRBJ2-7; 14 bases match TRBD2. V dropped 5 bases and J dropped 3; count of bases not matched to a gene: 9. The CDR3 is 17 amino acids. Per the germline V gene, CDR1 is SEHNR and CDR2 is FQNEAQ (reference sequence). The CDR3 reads CASSPGTSGGSIYEQYF. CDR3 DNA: TGTGCCAGCAGCCCTGGGACTAGCGGGGGTTCGATCTACGAGCAGTACTTC.

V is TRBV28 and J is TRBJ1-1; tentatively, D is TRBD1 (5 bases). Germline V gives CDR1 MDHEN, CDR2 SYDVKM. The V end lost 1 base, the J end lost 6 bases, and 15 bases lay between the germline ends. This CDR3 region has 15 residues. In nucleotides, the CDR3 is TGTGCCAGCAGTTTATCCCAGGGTTTATTATCTGAAGCTTTCTTT. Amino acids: CASSLSQGLLSEAFF.

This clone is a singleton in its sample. CDR3 sequence (DNA): TGTGCCAGCAGCTTATTACGGGGGATGGGCCTCTCTGGAAACACCATATATTTT. Translated: CASSLLRGMGLSGNTIYF. V gene TRBV7-8 combines with J gene TRBJ1-3, with D possibly matching TRBD1 (5 bases). The CDR3 totals 18 residues. Germline assignment: CDR1 SGHVS and CDR2 FQNEAQ. The V end was cut by 2 bases, the J end by 0 bases, with 17 bases between.

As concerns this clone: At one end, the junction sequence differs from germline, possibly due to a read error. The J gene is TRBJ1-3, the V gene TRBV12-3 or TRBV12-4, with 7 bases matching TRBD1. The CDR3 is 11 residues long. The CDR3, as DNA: TGTGCCAGCACCCTTTTCAGGGACAGAGGATTT. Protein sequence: CASTLFRDRGF.

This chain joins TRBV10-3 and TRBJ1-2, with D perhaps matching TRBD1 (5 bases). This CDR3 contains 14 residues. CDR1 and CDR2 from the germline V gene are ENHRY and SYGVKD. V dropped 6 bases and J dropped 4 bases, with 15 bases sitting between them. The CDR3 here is CAISRQPSGYGYTF. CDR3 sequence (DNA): TGTGCCATCAGCCGACAGCCGTCTGGCTATGGCTACACCTTC.

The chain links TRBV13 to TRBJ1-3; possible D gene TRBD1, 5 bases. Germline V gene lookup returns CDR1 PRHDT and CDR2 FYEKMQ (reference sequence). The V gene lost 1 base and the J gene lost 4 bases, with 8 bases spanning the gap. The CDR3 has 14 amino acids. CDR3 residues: CASSLEAGGNTIYF. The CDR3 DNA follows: TGTGCCAGCAGCTTAGAGGCAGGGGGAAACACCATATATTTT.

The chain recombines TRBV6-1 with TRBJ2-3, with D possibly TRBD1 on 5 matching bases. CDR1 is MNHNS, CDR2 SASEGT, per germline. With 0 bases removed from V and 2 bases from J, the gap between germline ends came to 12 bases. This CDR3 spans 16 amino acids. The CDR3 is CASSEAAGWNTDTQYF. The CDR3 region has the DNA TGTGCCAGCAGTGAAGCGGCAGGGTGGAACACAGATACGCAGTATTTT.

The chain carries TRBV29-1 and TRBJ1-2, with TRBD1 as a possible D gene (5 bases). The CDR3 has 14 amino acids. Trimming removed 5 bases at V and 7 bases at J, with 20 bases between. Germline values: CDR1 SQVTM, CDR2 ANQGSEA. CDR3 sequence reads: CSVQRTQPKGGYTF. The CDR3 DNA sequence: TGCAGCGTTCAACGGACACAGCCGAAGGGTGGCTACACCTTC.

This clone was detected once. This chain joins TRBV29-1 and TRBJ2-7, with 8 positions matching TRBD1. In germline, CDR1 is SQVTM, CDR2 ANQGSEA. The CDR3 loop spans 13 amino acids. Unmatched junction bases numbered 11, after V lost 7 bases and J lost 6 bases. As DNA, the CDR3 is TGCAGCGCCCGGACAGGGCCCGCTTCCGAGCAGTACTTC. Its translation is CSARTGPASEQYF.

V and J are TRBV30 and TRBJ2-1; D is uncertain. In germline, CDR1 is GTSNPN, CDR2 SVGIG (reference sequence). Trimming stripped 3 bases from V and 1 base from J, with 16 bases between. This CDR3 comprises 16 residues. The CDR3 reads CAWRADLRRSYNEQFF. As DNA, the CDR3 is TGTGCCTGGAGGGCCGACCTTCGGAGATCCTACAATGAGCAGTTCTTC.

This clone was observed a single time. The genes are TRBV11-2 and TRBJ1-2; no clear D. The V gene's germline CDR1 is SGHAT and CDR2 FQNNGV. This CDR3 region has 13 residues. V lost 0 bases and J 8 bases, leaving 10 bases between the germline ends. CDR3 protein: CASSLDPSRGYTF. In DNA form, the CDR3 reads TGTGCCAGCAGCTTAGATCCTAGCCGGGGCTACACCTTC.

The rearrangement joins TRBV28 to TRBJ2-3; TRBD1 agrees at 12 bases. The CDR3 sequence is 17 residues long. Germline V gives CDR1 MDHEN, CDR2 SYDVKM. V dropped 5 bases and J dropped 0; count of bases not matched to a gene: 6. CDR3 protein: CASSGPGQGASTDTQYF. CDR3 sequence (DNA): TGTGCCAGCAGTGGCCCGGGACAGGGGGCTAGCACAGATACGCAGTATTTT.

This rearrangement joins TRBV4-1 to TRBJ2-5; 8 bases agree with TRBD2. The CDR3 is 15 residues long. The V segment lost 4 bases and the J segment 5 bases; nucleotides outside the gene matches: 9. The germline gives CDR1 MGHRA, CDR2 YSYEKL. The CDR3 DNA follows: TGCGCCAGCAGCCGTTTGGGGACTAGAGGCGAGACCCAGTACTTC. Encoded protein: CASSRLGTRGETQYF.